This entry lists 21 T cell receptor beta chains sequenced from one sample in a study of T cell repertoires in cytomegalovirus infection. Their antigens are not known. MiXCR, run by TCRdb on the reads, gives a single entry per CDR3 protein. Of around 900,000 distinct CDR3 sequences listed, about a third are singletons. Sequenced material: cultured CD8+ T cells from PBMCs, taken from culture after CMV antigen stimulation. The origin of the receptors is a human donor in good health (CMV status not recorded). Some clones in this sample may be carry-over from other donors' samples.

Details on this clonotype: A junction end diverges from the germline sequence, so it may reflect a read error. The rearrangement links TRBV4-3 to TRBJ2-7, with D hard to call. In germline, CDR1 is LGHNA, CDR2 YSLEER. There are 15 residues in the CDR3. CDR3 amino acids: CGSSSSRLTNYEQYF. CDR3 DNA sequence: TGCGGCAGCAGCTCATCCCGACTGACAAATTACGAGCAGTACTTC.

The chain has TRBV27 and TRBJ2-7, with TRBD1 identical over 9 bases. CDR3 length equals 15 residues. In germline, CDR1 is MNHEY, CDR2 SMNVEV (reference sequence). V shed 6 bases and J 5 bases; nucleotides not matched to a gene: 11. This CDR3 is CASSSGTGSIHEQYF. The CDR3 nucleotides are TGTGCCAGCAGCTCCGGGACAGGGAGTATCCACGAGCAGTACTTC.

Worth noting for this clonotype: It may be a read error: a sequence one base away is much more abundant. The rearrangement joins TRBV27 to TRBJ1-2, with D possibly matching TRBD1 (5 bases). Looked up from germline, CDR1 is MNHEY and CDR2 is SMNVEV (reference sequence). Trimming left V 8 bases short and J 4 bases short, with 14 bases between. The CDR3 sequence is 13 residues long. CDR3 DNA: TGTGCCAGCTCCGTCAGACAGCTCTATGGCTACACCTTC. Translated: CASSVRQLYGYTF.

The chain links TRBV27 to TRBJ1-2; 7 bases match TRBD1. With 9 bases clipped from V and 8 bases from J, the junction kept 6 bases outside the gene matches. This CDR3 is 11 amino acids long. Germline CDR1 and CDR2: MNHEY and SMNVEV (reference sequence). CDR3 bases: TGTGCCAGTTCCGGGACAGAGGGCTACACCTTC. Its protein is CASSGTEGYTF.

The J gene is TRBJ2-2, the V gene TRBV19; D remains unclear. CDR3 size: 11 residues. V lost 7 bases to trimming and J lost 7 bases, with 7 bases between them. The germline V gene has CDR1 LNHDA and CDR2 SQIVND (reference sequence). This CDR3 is CASTTGGELFF. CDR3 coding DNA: TGTGCCAGTACCACGGGCGGGGAGCTGTTTTTT.

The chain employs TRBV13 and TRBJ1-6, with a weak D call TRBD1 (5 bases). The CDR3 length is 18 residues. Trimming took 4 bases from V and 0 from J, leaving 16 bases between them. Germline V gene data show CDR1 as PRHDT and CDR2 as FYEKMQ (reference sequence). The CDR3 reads CASSSDRDRDSYNSPLHF. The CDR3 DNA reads TGTGCCAGCAGCTCAGACCGGGACCGAGACTCCTATAATTCACCCCTCCACTTT.

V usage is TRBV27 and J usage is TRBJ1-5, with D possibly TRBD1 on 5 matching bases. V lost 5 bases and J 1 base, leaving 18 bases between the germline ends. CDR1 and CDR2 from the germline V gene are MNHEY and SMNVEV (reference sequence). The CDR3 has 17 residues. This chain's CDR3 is CASSPQPEGRSNQPQHF. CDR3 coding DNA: TGTGCCAGCAGTCCGCAACCGGAGGGGCGAAGCAATCAGCCCCAGCATTTT.

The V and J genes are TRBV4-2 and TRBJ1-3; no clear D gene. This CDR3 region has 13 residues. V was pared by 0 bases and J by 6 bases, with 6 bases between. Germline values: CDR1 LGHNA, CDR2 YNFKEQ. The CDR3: CASSQDGLNTIYF. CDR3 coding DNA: TGTGCCAGCAGCCAAGATGGTCTAAACACCATATATTTT.

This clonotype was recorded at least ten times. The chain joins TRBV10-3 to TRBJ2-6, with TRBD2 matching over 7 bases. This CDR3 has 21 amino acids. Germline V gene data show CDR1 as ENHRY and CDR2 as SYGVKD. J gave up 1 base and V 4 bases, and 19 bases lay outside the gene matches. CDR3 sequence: CAISGGDYLASRLSGANVLTF. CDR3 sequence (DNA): TGTGCCATCAGTGGGGGGGACTACCTCGCCTCTAGACTTTCTGGGGCCAACGTCCTGACTTTC.

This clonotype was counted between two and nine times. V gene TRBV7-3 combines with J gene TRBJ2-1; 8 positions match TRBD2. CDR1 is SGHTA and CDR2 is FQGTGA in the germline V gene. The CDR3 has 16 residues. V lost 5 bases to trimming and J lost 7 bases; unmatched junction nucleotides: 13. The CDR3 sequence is CASSPPNGGAGNEQFF. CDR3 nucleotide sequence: TGTGCCAGCAGCCCCCCTAACGGGGGGGCCGGGAATGAGCAGTTCTTC.

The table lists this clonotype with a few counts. This CDR3 is CASSLRFSVQPQHF. Here the CDR3 DNA reads TGTGCCAGCAGCTTGCGGTTTAGCGTTCAGCCCCAGCATTTT. The V gene is TRBV5-6, the J gene TRBJ1-5; D unclear. The ends were cut back, 1 base at V and 6 bases at J, with 11 bases in the middle. Germline CDR1 is SGHDT and CDR2 is YYEEEE. The CDR3 extends over 14 amino acids.

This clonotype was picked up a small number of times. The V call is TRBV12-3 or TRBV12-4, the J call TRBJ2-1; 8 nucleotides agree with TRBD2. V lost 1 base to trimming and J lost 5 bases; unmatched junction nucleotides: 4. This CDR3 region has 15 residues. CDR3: CASSLVGGGHNEQFF. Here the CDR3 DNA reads TGTGCCAGCAGTTTAGTCGGCGGGGGGCACAATGAGCAGTTCTTC.

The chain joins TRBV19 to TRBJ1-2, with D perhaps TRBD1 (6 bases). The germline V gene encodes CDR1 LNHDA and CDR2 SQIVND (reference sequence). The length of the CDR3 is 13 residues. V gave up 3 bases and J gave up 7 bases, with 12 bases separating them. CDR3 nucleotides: TGTGCCAGTAGTATTGCCACAGGGTGTGGCTACACCTTC. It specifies CASSIATGCGYTF.

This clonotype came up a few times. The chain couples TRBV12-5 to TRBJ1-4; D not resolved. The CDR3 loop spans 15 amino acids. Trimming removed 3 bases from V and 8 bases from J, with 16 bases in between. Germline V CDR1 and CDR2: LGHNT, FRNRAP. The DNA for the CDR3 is TGTGCTAGTGGTTTTGACGGACTAAGGAAGGAAAAACTGTTTTTT. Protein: CASGFDGLRKEKLFF. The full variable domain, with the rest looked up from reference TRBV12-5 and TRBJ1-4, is DARVTQTPRHKVTEMGQEVTMRCQPILGHNTVFWYRQTMMQGLELLAYFRNRAPLDDSGMPKDRFSAEMPDATLATLKIQPSEPRDSAVYFCASGFDGLRKEKLFFGSGTQLSVL.

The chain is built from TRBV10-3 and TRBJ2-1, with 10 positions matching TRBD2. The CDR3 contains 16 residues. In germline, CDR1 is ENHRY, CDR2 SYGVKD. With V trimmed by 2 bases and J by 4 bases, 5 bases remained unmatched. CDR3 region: CAISERGLAEYNEQFF. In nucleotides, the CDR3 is TGTGCCATCAGTGAGCGAGGACTAGCGGAGTACAATGAGCAGTTCTTC.

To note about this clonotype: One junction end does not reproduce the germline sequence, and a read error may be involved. CDR3 amino acids: CASSSHLAGAPNEQFF. The CDR3 coding sequence is TGTGCTAGCAGCTCTCACCTAGCGGGGGCCCCCAATGAGCAGTTCTTC. The chain combines TRBV7-6 with TRBJ2-1; 10 positions agree with TRBD2. The CDR3 has 16 amino acids. In germline, CDR1 is SGHVS, CDR2 FNYEAQ.

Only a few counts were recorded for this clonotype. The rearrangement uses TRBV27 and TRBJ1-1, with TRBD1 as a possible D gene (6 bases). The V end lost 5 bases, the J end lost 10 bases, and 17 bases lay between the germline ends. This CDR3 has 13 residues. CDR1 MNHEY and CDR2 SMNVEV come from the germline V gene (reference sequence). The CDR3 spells CASSNDPTGLAFF. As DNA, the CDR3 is TGTGCCAGCAGTAACGACCCTACAGGGCTAGCTTTCTTT.

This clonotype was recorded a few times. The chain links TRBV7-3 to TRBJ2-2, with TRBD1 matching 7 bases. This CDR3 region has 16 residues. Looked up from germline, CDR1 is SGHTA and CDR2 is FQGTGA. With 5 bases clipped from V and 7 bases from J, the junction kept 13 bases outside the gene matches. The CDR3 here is CASSHLGGRSNGELFF. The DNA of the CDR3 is TGTGCCAGCAGCCACTTAGGGGGCCGCTCTAACGGGGAGCTGTTTTTT.

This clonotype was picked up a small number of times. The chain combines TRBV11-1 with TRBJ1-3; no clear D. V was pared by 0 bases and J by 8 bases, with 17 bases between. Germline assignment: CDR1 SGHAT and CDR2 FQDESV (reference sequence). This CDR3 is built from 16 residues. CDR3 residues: CASSLASAGPTDTIYF. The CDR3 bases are TGTGCCAGCAGCTTAGCCTCCGCCGGACCTACGGACACCATATATTTT.

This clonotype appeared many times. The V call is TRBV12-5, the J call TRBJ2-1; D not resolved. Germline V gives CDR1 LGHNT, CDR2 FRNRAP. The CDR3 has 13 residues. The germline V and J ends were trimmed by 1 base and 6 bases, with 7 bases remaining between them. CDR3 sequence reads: CASGLGTANEQFF. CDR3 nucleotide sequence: TGTGCTAGTGGTTTGGGGACGGCCAATGAGCAGTTCTTC.

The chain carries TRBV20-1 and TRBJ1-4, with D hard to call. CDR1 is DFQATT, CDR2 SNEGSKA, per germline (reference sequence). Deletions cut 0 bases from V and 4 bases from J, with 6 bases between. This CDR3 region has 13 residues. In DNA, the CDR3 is TGCAGTGCTAGAGAAGCCCGTAATGAAAAACTGTTTTTT. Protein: CSAREARNEKLFF.